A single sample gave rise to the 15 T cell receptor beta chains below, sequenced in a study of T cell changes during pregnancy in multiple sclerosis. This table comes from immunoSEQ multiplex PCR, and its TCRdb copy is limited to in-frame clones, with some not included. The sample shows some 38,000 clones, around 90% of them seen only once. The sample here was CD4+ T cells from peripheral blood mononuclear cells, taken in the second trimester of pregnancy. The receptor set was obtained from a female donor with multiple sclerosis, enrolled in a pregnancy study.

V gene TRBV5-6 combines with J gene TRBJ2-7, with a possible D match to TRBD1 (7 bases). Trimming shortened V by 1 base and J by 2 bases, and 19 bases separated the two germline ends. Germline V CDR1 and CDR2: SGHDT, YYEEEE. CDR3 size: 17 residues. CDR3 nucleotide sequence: TGTGCCAGCAGCTTGTTGGAGGGGGCTTACGTGGCCTACGAGCAGTACTTC. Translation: CASSLLEGAYVAYEQYF.

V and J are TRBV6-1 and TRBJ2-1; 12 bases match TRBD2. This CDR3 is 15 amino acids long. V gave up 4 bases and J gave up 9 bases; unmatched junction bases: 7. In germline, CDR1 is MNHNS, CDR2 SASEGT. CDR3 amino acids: CASSGLAGGPGEQFF. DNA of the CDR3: TGTGCCAGCAGTGGGCTAGCGGGAGGGCCGGGTGAGCAGTTCTTC.

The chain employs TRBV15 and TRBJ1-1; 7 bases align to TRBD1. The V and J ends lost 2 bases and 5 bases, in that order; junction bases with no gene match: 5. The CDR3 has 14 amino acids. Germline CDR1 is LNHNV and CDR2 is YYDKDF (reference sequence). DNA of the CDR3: TGTGCCACCAGCAGAACGACAGGGAGAACTGAAGCTTTCTTT. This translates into CATSRTTGRTEAFF.

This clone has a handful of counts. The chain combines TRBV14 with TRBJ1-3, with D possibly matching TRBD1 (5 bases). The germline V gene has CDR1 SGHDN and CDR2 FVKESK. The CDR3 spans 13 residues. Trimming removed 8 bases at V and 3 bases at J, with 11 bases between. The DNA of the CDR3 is TGTGCCAGCTCCCTGGGGCTTGGAAACACCATATATTTT. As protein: CASSLGLGNTIYF.

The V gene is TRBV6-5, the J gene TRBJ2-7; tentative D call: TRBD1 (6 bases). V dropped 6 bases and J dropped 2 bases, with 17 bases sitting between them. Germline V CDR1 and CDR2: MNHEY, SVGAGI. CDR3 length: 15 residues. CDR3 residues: CASSPTGNGAYEQYF. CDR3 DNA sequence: TGTGCCAGCAGCCCCACAGGGAACGGAGCCTACGAGCAGTACTTC.

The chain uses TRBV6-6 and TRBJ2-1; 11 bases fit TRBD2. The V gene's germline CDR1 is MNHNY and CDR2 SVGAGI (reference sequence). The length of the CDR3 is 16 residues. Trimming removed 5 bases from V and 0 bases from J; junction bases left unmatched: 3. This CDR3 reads CASSHGLAGSYNEQFF. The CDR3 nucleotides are TGTGCCAGCAGTCACGGACTAGCGGGCTCCTACAATGAGCAGTTCTTC.

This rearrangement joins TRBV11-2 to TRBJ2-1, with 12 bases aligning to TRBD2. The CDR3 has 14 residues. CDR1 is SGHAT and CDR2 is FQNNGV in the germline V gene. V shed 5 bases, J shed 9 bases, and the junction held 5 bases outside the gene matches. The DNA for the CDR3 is TGTGCCAGCAGCCCCGGACTAGCGGGAATTGAGCAGTTCTTC. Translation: CASSPGLAGIEQFF.

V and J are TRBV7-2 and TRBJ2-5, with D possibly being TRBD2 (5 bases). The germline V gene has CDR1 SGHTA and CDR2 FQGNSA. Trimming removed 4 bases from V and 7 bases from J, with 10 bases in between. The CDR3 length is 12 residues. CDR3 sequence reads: CASSWPRGTQYF. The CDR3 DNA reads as TGTGCCAGCAGCTGGCCTCGGGGGACCCAGTACTTC.

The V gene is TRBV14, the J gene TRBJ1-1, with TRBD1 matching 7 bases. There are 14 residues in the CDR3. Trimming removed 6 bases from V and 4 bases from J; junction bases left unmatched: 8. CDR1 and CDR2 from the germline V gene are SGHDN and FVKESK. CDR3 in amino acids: CASRAEGAFTEAFF. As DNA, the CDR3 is TGTGCCAGCAGGGCTGAGGGGGCGTTCACTGAAGCTTTCTTT. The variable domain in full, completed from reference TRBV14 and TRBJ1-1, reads EAGVTQFPSHSVIEKGQTVTLRCDPISGHDNLYWYRRVMGKEIKFLLHFVKESKQDESGMPNNRFLAERTGGTYSTLKVQPAELEDSGVYFCASRAEGAFTEAFFGQGTRLTVV.

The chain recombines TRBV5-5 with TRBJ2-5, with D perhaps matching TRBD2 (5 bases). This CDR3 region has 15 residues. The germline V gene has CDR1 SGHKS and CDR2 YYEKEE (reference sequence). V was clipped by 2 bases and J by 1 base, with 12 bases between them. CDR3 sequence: CASSFSPGTQETQYF. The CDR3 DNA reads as TGTGCCAGCAGCTTCAGCCCGGGAACCCAAGAGACCCAGTACTTC.

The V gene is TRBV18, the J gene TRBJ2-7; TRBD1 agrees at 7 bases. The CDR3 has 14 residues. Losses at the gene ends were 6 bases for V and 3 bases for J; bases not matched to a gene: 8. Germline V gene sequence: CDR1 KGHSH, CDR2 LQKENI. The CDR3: CASSDGQVNYEQYF. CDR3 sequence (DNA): TGTGCCAGCTCGGACGGACAGGTGAACTACGAGCAGTACTTC.

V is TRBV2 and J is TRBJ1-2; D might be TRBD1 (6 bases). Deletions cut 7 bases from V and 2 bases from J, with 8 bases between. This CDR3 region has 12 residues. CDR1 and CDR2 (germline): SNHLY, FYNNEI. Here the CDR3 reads CASNRVNYGYTF. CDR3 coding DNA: TGTGCCAGCAACAGGGTGAACTATGGCTACACCTTC.

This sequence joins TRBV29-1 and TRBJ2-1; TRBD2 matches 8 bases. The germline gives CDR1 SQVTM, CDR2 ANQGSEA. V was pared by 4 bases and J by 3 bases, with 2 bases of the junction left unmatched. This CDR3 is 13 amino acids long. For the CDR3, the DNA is TGCAGCGTTGCGGCGGGAGGCTACAATGAGCAGTTCTTC. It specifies CSVAAGGYNEQFF.

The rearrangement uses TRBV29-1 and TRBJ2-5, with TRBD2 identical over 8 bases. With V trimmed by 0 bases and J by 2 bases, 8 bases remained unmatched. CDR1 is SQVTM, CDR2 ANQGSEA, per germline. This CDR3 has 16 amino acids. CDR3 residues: CSVEDSRTSRQETQYF. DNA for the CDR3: TGCAGCGTTGAAGATAGCAGGACTAGCAGGCAAGAGACCCAGTACTTC.

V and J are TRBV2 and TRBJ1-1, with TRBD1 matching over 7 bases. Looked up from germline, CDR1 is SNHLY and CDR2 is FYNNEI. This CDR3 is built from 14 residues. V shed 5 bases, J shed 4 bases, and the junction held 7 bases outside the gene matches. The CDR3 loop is CASSRTGVGTEAFF. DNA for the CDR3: TGTGCCAGCAGTCGAACAGGGGTCGGCACTGAAGCTTTCTTT.